The 18 T cell receptor beta chains listed next were all sequenced from one sample in a study of blood T cell repertoires in COVID-19. Sequencing used immunoSEQ multiplex PCR; TCRdb keeps in-frame clones, though not all of them. The table includes around 180,000 clones, 80% to 90% detected once. Sequenced sample: PBMCs or T cells enriched from blood (not recorded which). Receptors were obtained from a woman between 35 and 50 years old with acute COVID-19.

V and J are TRBV9 and TRBJ1-1; D gene unclear. The CDR3 is 14 amino acids. Trimming removed 4 bases from V and 5 bases from J, with 15 bases in between. Germline CDR1 and CDR2: SGDLS and YYNGEE. The CDR3 spells CASSPRWGGTEAFF. CDR3 bases: TGTGCCAGCAGCCCCCGATGGGGAGGAACTGAAGCTTTCTTT.

The chain carries TRBV7-2 and TRBJ2-1; perhaps TRBD2 as D (5 bases). Looked up from germline, CDR1 is SGHTA and CDR2 is FQGNSA. This CDR3 is 18 amino acids long. Deletions cut 1 base from V and 5 bases from J, with 21 bases between. As DNA, the CDR3 is TGTGCCAGCAGCTTAGGGCGGGCTAGCAAAATGTGGGACAATGAGCAGTTCTTC. It yields the protein CASSLGRASKMWDNEQFF.

The rearrangement uses TRBV5-6 and TRBJ1-6, with D perhaps TRBD1 (5 bases). Germline CDR1 SGHDT, CDR2 YYEEEE. Between the trimmed V and J ends, which lost 4 bases and 7 bases, there was a span of 15 bases. The CDR3 is 15 amino acids. CDR3 coding DNA: TGTGCCAGCAGCCTTACTGACAGAGAGAATTCACCCCTCCACTTT. It yields the protein CASSLTDRENSPLHF. The whole variable domain, remainder taken from reference TRBV5-6 and TRBJ1-6, is DAGVTQSPTHLIKTRGQQVTLRCSPKSGHDTVSWYQQALGQGPQFIFQYYEEEERQRGNFPDRFSGHQFPNYSSELNVNALLLGDSALYLCASSLTDRENSPLHFGNGTRLTVT.

In the case of this clone: Other nucleotide sequences from this sample produce the same CDR3. V gene TRBV5-4 combines with J gene TRBJ2-2, with D unclear. V was clipped by 0 bases and J by 1 base, with 7 bases between them. CDR1 is SGHNT, CDR2 YYREEE, per germline (reference sequence). The CDR3 contains 15 residues. For the CDR3, the DNA is TGTGCCAGCAGCTTGGGGGCCGGGAACACCGGGGAGCTGTTTTTT. Its protein is CASSLGAGNTGELFF. Together with reference TRBV5-4 and TRBJ2-2, the CDR3 gives the full variable domain: ETGVTQSPTHLIKTRGQQVTLRCSSQSGHNTVSWYQQALGQGPQFIFQYYREEENGRGNFPPRFSGLQFPNYSSELNVNALELDDSALYLCASSLGAGNTGELFFGEGSRLTVL.

The sample holds one count of this clone. The chain uses TRBV29-1 and TRBJ2-7, with D perhaps matching TRBD2 (5 bases). The CDR3 has 13 residues. Looked up from germline, CDR1 is SQVTM and CDR2 is ANQGSEA. The ends were cut back, 7 bases at V and 5 bases at J, with 18 bases in the middle. CDR3 nucleotides: TGCAGCGCCGCCGGGCCGCGGGTCCACGAGCAGTACTTC. Protein product: CSAAGPRVHEQYF.

The chain employs TRBV19 and TRBJ1-2; no definite D call. Germline CDR1 and CDR2: LNHDA and SQIVND (reference sequence). V was shortened by 10 bases and J by 1 base, with 13 bases between the two germline ends. CDR3 size: 13 residues. The CDR3 reads CATIVRGNYGYTF. The CDR3 nucleotides are TGTGCCACCATAGTCCGGGGTAACTATGGCTACACCTTC. Looking up the rest from reference TRBV19 and TRBJ1-2 gives the full variable domain: DGGITQSPKYLFRKEGQNVTLSCEQNLNHDAMYWYRQDPGQGLRLIYYSQIVNDFQKGDIAEGYSVSREKKESFPLTVTSAQKNPTAFYLCATIVRGNYGYTFGSGTRLTVV.

The chain uses TRBV28 and TRBJ2-5; D possibly corresponds to TRBD1 (5 bases). The germline gives CDR1 MDHEN, CDR2 SYDVKM. CDR3 length equals 15 residues. Trimming cost V 5 bases and J 1 base, with 14 bases left between them. In DNA form, the CDR3 reads TGTGCCAGCAGTCTTCCGCGGACATTCCAAGAGACCCAGTACTTC. Protein sequence: CASSLPRTFQETQYF.

The chain is built from TRBV27 and TRBJ2-7, with unresolved D. Trimming removed 5 bases at V and 4 bases at J, with 9 bases between. Germline CDR1 MNHEY, CDR2 SMNVEV (reference sequence). The length of the CDR3 is 12 residues. DNA for the CDR3: TGTGCCAGCAGTCACCCAGGATACGAGCAGTACTTC. Translation gives CASSHPGYEQYF.

This clone was recorded only once. V and J are TRBV2 and TRBJ1-1, with TRBD1 as a possible D gene (6 bases). V dropped 9 bases and J dropped 1 base, with 15 bases sitting between them. The germline V gene has CDR1 SNHLY and CDR2 FYNNEI. This CDR3 region has 14 residues. CDR3 residues: CASLWAGANTEAFF. CDR3 in DNA: TGTGCCAGTCTTTGGGCAGGGGCGAACACTGAAGCTTTCTTT.

The V gene is TRBV6-1, the J gene TRBJ2-1; 9 bases map to TRBD1. The CDR3 consists of 15 residues. Germline lookup yields CDR1 MNHNS and CDR2 SASEGT. Losses at the gene ends were 3 bases for V and 9 bases for J; bases not matched to a gene: 9. CDR3 nucleotides: TGTGCCAGCAGTGAGCGAGGACAGGGGAAAGTTGAGCAGTTCTTC. This sequence encodes CASSERGQGKVEQFF.

The chain couples TRBV10-3 to TRBJ1-1, with D hard to call. V lost 6 bases and J lost 0, with 5 bases in between. The CDR3 is 12 residues long. Germline V gene data show CDR1 as ENHRY and CDR2 as SYGVKD. CDR3 nucleotide sequence: TGTGCCATCAGCCGGGTGAACACTGAAGCTTTCTTT. Translated: CAISRVNTEAFF.

The chain employs TRBV2 and TRBJ1-4; D is undetermined. Germline V gives CDR1 SNHLY, CDR2 FYNNEI. Trimming left V 3 bases short and J 5 bases short, with 10 bases between. The CDR3 consists of 14 residues. The DNA for the CDR3 is TGTGCCAGCAGTGATCACAGACAAAATGAAAAACTGTTTTTT. Translated: CASSDHRQNEKLFF.

The chain recombines TRBV5-1 with TRBJ1-4; a weak D match, TRBD1 (6 bases). The CDR3 extends over 15 amino acids. Germline CDR1 reads SGHRS; CDR2 reads YFSETQ. Trimming pared 2 bases from V and 3 bases from J, leaving 11 bases between. CDR3 region: CASSLTGKANEKLFF. CDR3 DNA sequence: TGCGCCAGCAGCTTAACAGGGAAGGCTAATGAAAAACTGTTTTTT.

The chain has TRBV20-1 and TRBJ2-7; weak D call: TRBD2 (5 bases). The germline CDR1 and CDR2 sequences are DFQATT and SNEGSKA (reference sequence). V was shortened by 5 bases and J by 2 bases, with 7 bases between the two germline ends. CDR3 size: 11 residues. The CDR3 region is CSARSAYEQYF. CDR3 in DNA: TGCAGTGCTCGTAGCGCCTACGAGCAGTACTTC.

This clone was found a few times. The chain is built from TRBV4-2 and TRBJ2-1; 7 bases match TRBD2. The ends lost 1 base at V and 7 bases at J; junction bases unmatched: 10. The CDR3 covers 16 residues. In germline, CDR1 is LGHNA, CDR2 YNFKEQ. CDR3 bases: TGTGCCAGCAGCCAAGGGGAGGGAGGGCGACGGAATGAGCAGTTCTTC. The encoded protein is CASSQGEGGRRNEQFF.

The V and J genes are TRBV19 and TRBJ1-5; TRBD1 agrees at 7 bases. After removal of 4 bases from V and 5 bases from J, the junction contained 8 bases not matched to a gene. The length of the CDR3 is 15 residues. Germline CDR1 reads LNHDA; CDR2 reads SQIVND (reference sequence). The CDR3 DNA reads as TGTGCCAGTAGTAACCCCGCAGGGGGGTATCAGCCCCAGCATTTT. This codes for CASSNPAGGYQPQHF. The variable domain in full, with the rest retrieved from reference TRBV19 and TRBJ1-5, is DGGITQSPKYLFRKEGQNVTLSCEQNLNHDAMYWYRQDPGQGLRLIYYSQIVNDFQKGDIAEGYSVSREKKESFPLTVTSAQKNPTAFYLCASSNPAGGYQPQHFGDGTRLSIL.

This chain links TRBV14 with TRBJ2-7; D gene unclear. CDR1 SGHDN and CDR2 FVKESK come from the germline V gene. The CDR3 consists of 15 residues. Deletions cut 4 bases from V and 3 bases from J, with 16 bases between. The CDR3 region has the DNA TGTGCCAGCAGCCCCGATGGCACCTTCTTCTACGAGCAGTACTTC. Translating gives CASSPDGTFFYEQYF.

Note on this clone: The sample contains more than one DNA sequence encoding this CDR3. The rearrangement joins TRBV5-1 to TRBJ2-3; a possible D gene is TRBD2 (6 bases). Trimming cost V 0 bases and J 0 bases, with 8 bases left between them. This CDR3 spans 15 amino acids. Germline V gene lookup returns CDR1 SGHRS and CDR2 YFSETQ. The CDR3 DNA reads TGCGCCAGCAGCTTGGGGGCGGGGAGCACAGATACGCAGTATTTT. It specifies CASSLGAGSTDTQYF.